A single sample is the source of the 27 T cell receptor beta chains below, sequenced in a study of T cell repertoires in cytomegalovirus infection. Antigens for these TCRs are unknown. TCRdb re-called the reads with MiXCR, one entry per CDR3 protein. The table lists 360,000 or so distinct CDR3 sequences, about 35% of them singletons. The starting material was cultured PBMCs, obtained from culture after CMV antigen stimulation. The origin of the receptors is a human donor in good health (CMV status not recorded). Some clones in this sample may be carry-over from other donors' samples.

This clonotype showed up just a few times. The V and J genes are TRBV12-3 or TRBV12-4 and TRBJ2-7; TRBD2 aligns across 8 bases. Germline trimming cut 6 bases from V and 0 bases from J; bases unmatched to any gene: 7. The length of the CDR3 is 15 residues. For the CDR3, the DNA is TGTGCCAGCAGCATTAGCGGGGATCTCTCCTACGAGCAGTACGTC. This encodes CASSISGDLSYEQYV.

The chain has TRBV6-6 and TRBJ1-4; 10 positions agree with TRBD1. The CDR3 sequence is 15 residues long. Trimming took 1 base from V and 7 from J; bases not matched to a gene: 3. Germline V gene lookup returns CDR1 MNHNY and CDR2 SVGAGI (reference sequence). The CDR3 region is CASSYLGTGAEKLFF. Here the CDR3 DNA reads TGTGCCAGCAGTTACTTAGGGACAGGGGCTGAAAAACTGTTTTTT.

Ten or more counts support this clonotype. As DNA, the CDR3 is TGTGCATCCGGGTTGGGTCCTGGGGCCAACGTCCTGACTTTC. It is translated as CASGLGPGANVLTF. This chain links TRBV7-2 with TRBJ2-6; D is ambiguous. Germline V gene sequence: CDR1 SGHTA, CDR2 FQGNSA. CDR3 length equals 14 residues.

The CDR3 sequence is CASSLQGSYEQYV. The DNA for the CDR3 is TGTGCCAGCAGCTTACAGGGGTCCTACGAGCAGTACGTC. The J gene is TRBJ2-7, the V gene TRBV11-2; perhaps TRBD1 as D (6 bases). This CDR3 has 13 amino acids. From germline, CDR1 is SGHAT and CDR2 FQNNGV. The V end was cut by 2 bases, the J end by 1 base, with 6 bases between.

This clonotype was counted a few times. The genes are TRBV28 and TRBJ2-2; TRBD2 agrees at 8 bases. This CDR3 region has 18 residues. Per the germline V gene, CDR1 is MDHEN and CDR2 is SYDVKM. V was pared by 5 bases and J by 3 bases, with 14 bases of the junction left unmatched. CDR3 protein: CASSPGLGRGWDTGELFF. CDR3 nucleotide sequence: TGTGCCAGCAGTCCTGGACTCGGGAGGGGATGGGACACCGGGGAGCTGTTTTTT.

This clonotype was seen repeatedly, ten times or more. The J gene is TRBJ1-1, the V gene TRBV7-2; tentatively, D is TRBD1 (6 bases). This CDR3 is built from 16 residues. V gave up 5 bases and J gave up 1 base, with 17 bases separating them. The germline CDR1 and CDR2 sequences are SGHTA and FQGNSA. The chain's CDR3 is CASSQNTGLGNTEAFF. In nucleotides, the CDR3 is TGTGCCAGCAGCCAAAATACAGGGTTAGGGAACACTGAAGCTTTCTTT.

V and J are TRBV7-6 and TRBJ2-2, with D perhaps matching TRBD2 (6 bases). Germline CDR1 SGHVS, CDR2 FNYEAQ. The V and J ends lost 8 bases and 5 bases respectively, with 15 bases between them. The CDR3 length is 14 residues. The DNA for the CDR3 is TGTGCCAGCGCCCGTTCTAGCGATACCGGGGAGCTGTTTTTT. Its protein is CASARSSDTGELFF.

The rearrangement uses TRBV7-6 and TRBJ1-2, with D perhaps TRBD1 (5 bases). This CDR3 is 14 amino acids long. CDR1 SGHVS and CDR2 FNYEAQ come from the germline V gene. V lost 2 bases, J lost 8 bases, and 15 bases lay in between. The DNA for the CDR3 is TGTGCCAGCAGCTTAAGCAGGGAGGTTCGCGGCTACACCTTC. This encodes CASSLSREVRGYTF.

V is TRBV7-2 and J is TRBJ2-4; 11 bases align to TRBD2. Germline V gene sequence: CDR1 SGHTA, CDR2 FQGNSA. Trimming took 5 bases from V and 3 from J; bases not matched to a gene: 12. The CDR3 consists of 18 residues. DNA for the CDR3: TGTGCCAGCAGCCCCGGGATAGCGGGAGGGCTCGTCAAAAACATTCAGTACTTC. Amino acid sequence: CASSPGIAGGLVKNIQYF.

Worth noting for this clonotype: One junction end does not reproduce the germline sequence, and a read error may be involved. The chain joins TRBV12-3 or TRBV12-4 to TRBJ1-1; no clear D gene. The CDR3 spans 15 residues. The CDR3 loop is CASSLSLWSNTEAFF. CDR3 coding DNA: TGTGCCAGTAGTTTATCTTTATGGAGTAACACTGAAGCTTTCTTT.

This clonotype has only one observation. The chain joins TRBV3-1 to TRBJ2-5, with 7 positions matching TRBD1. Germline CDR1 and CDR2: LGHDT and YNNKEL (reference sequence). V shed 0 bases and J 1 base; nucleotides not matched to a gene: 5. The CDR3 extends over 16 amino acids. This CDR3 is CASSQDRGQPQETQYF. CDR3 nucleotides: TGTGCCAGCAGCCAAGATAGGGGACAGCCCCAAGAGACCCAGTACTTC.

V gene TRBV2 combines with J gene TRBJ2-1; 10 bases align to TRBD2. This CDR3 contains 14 residues. Germline CDR1 SNHLY, CDR2 FYNNEI. The trim removed 7 bases at V and 8 bases at J, leaving 8 bases unmatched. CDR3 amino acids: CASTPSGRVYEQFF. Written as DNA, the CDR3 is TGTGCCAGCACACCTAGCGGGAGAGTGTATGAGCAGTTCTTC.

This chain joins TRBV6-5 and TRBJ2-5, with 7 bases that match TRBD2. The trim removed 8 bases at V and 4 bases at J, leaving 10 bases unmatched. Germline CDR1 reads MNHEY; CDR2 reads SVGAGI. The CDR3 sequence is 14 residues long. In DNA, the CDR3 is TGTGCCAGCGGTGGACTAGACCAGGGAGAGACCCAGTACTTC. Translated: CASGGLDQGETQYF.

This chain connects TRBV15 to TRBJ1-5; D is ambiguous. Between the trimmed V and J ends, which lost 1 base and 0 bases, there was a span of 10 bases. The CDR3 length is 16 residues. CDR1 and CDR2 from the germline V gene are LNHNV and YYDKDF (reference sequence). The CDR3 sequence is CATSRGGQYSNQPQHF. For the CDR3, the DNA is TGTGCCACCAGCAGAGGAGGCCAATATAGCAATCAGCCCCAGCATTTT.

The chain links TRBV7-2 to TRBJ2-1; 9 nucleotides line up with TRBD2. Germline V gives CDR1 SGHTA, CDR2 FQGNSA. V lost 2 bases, J lost 4 bases, and 6 bases stayed unmatched. CDR3 size: 16 residues. The CDR3 is CASSLLAGGGYNEQFF. The CDR3 DNA is TGTGCCAGCAGCTTATTGGCGGGAGGGGGATACAATGAGCAGTTCTTC.

This clonotype was seen only a few times. The V call is TRBV12-3 or TRBV12-4, the J call TRBJ2-7, with D unclear. The CDR3 extends over 12 amino acids. V lost 6 bases, J lost 6 bases, and 12 bases lay in between. The CDR3 DNA sequence: TGTGCCAGCAGCCCCAGTGGTCGCGAGCAGTACTTC. As protein: CASSPSGREQYF.

The chain is built from TRBV7-3 and TRBJ2-3; D not certain. Germline-derived CDR1 and CDR2 are SGHTA and FQGTGA. The CDR3 totals 14 residues. The germline V and J ends were trimmed by 2 bases and 6 bases, with 12 bases remaining between them. CDR3 DNA: TGTGCCAGCAGCTTATTGCGAGCTTGGGATACGCAGTATTTT. Protein product: CASSLLRAWDTQYF.

This clonotype came up a few times. The chain is built from TRBV5-1 and TRBJ2-1; TRBD2 might be the D (6 bases). Trimming cost V 2 bases and J 7 bases, with 16 bases left between them. CDR1 and CDR2 from the germline V gene are SGHRS and YFSETQ. The CDR3 has 15 residues. In nucleotides, the CDR3 is TGCGCCAGCAGCTTAAACCGACTAGTTCGGAATGAGCAGTTCTTC. It yields the protein CASSLNRLVRNEQFF.

The table lists this clonotype with a few counts. V gene TRBV12-3 or TRBV12-4 combines with J gene TRBJ2-3; 13 bases are shared with TRBD2. CDR3 length: 18 amino acids. With V trimmed by 6 bases and J by 5 bases, 14 bases remained unmatched. CDR3 bases: TGTGCCAGCAGCCACGGACCTGGACTAGCGGGAGTCCAAGATACGCAGTATTTT. Translating it yields CASSHGPGLAGVQDTQYF.

The chain combines TRBV27 with TRBJ1-1; D not certain. Trimming pared 4 bases from V and 4 bases from J, leaving 10 bases between. Germline CDR1 MNHEY, CDR2 SMNVEV (reference sequence). The length of the CDR3 is 13 residues. CDR3 residues: CASSSLTATEAFF. CDR3 DNA: TGTGCCAGCAGTTCCCTGACGGCCACTGAAGCTTTCTTT.

This chain joins TRBV5-4 and TRBJ1-1; tentative D call: TRBD1 (5 bases). CDR3 length: 14 amino acids. The germline gives CDR1 SGHNT, CDR2 YYREEE (reference sequence). Trimming took off 0 bases at V and 7 bases at J, with 13 bases between the two ends. CDR3 sequence: CASSLGQLKIEAFF. DNA of the CDR3: TGTGCCAGCAGCTTGGGACAGCTGAAAATTGAAGCTTTCTTT.

This clonotype was observed a handful of times. The chain uses TRBV4-1 and TRBJ2-1, with 10 nucleotides matching TRBD2. V dropped 0 bases and J dropped 3; count of bases not matched to a gene: 20. Germline assignment: CDR1 MGHRA and CDR2 YSYEKL. This CDR3 contains 22 residues. In DNA, the CDR3 is TGCGCCAGCAGCCAAGATTGGTTCCGGACTAGCGGCCCCCCAACGGACTACAATGAGCAGTTCTTC. It translates to CASSQDWFRTSGPPTDYNEQFF.

This clonotype was seen at least ten times. The genes are TRBV9 and TRBJ2-3, with D unresolved. The V end was cut by 0 bases, the J end by 2 bases, with 7 bases between. Germline V gives CDR1 SGDLS, CDR2 YYNGEE. This CDR3 is built from 14 residues. The CDR3 sequence: CASSVGVHTDTQYF. Written as DNA, the CDR3 is TGTGCCAGCAGCGTAGGGGTTCACACAGATACGCAGTATTTT.

The chain joins TRBV12-3 or TRBV12-4 to TRBJ1-2; D call uncertain. Trimming left V 6 bases short and J 1 base short, with 6 bases between. The CDR3 length is 12 residues. CDR3 sequence reads: CASSSHNYGYTF. The CDR3, as DNA: TGTGCCAGCAGCTCCCATAACTATGGCTACACCTTC.

J is TRBJ1-5 and V is TRBV6-2 or TRBV6-3, with TRBD1 identical over 8 bases. This CDR3 has 18 amino acids. From germline, CDR1 is MNHEY and CDR2 SVGEGT. With V trimmed by 2 bases and J by 0 bases, 9 bases remained unmatched. The CDR3: CASSYQAGGQHSNQPQHF. The CDR3 DNA sequence: TGTGCCAGCAGTTACCAAGCAGGGGGCCAGCATAGCAATCAGCCCCAGCATTTT.

CDR3 in amino acids: CASGLAQGPTEAFF. The CDR3 DNA is TGTGCTAGTGGTTTGGCACAAGGACCCACTGAAGCTTTCTTT. The chain uses TRBV12-5 and TRBJ1-1; D is ambiguous. The length of the CDR3 is 14 residues. Germline loops: CDR1 LGHNT, CDR2 FRNRAP. The ends were cut back, 1 base at V and 4 bases at J, with 10 bases in the middle.

This clonotype was counted between two and nine times. The CDR3, as DNA: TGTGCCAGCAGTTACTCGGACGGAGGGGAGCAGTTCTTC. Its protein is CASSYSDGGEQFF. The rearrangement uses TRBV6-2 or TRBV6-3 and TRBJ2-1, with D perhaps TRBD2 (6 bases). The CDR3 extends over 13 amino acids. V gave up 0 bases and J gave up 10 bases, with 10 bases separating them. Germline CDR1 is MNHEY and CDR2 is SVGEGT.